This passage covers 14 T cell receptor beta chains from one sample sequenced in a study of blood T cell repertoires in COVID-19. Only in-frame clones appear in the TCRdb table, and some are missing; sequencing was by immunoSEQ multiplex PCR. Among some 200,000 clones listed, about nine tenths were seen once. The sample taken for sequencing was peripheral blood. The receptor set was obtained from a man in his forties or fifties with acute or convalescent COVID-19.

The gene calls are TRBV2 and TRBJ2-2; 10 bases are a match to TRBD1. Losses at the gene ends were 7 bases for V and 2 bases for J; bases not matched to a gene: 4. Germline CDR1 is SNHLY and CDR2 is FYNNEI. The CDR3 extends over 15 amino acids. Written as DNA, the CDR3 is TGTGCCAGCAAACCGACAGGGGGCAACACCGGGGAGCTGTTTTTT. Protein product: CASKPTGGNTGELFF.

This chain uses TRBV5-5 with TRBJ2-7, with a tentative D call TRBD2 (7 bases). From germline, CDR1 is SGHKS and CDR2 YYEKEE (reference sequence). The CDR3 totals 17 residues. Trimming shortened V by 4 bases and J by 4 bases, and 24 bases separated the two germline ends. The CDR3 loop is CASSRRGAGAGRYEQYF. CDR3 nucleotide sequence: TGTGCCAGCAGCCGGAGGGGGGCGGGGGCAGGGCGGTACGAGCAGTACTTC. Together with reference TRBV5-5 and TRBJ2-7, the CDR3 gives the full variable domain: DAGVTQSPTHLIKTRGQQVTLRCSPISGHKSVSWYQQVLGQGPQFIFQYYEKEERGRGNFPDRFSARQFPNYSSELNVNALLLGDSALYLCASSRRGAGAGRYEQYFGPGTRLTVT.

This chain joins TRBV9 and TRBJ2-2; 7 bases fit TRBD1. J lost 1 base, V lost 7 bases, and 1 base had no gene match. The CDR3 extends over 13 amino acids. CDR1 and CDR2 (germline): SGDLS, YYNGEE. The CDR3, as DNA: TGTGCCAGCCGGACAGGGAACACCGGGGAGCTGTTTTTT. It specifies CASRTGNTGELFF.

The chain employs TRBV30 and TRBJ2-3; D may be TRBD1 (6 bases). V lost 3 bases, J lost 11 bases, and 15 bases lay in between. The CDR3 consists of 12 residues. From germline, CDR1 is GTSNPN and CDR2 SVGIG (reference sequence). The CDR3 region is CAWSSTGKGQYF. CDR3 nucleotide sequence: TGTGCCTGGAGCTCTACAGGGAAGGGGCAGTATTTT. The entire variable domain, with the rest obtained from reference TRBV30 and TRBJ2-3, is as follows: SQTIHQWPATLVQPVGSPLSLECTVEGTSNPNLYWYRQAAGRGLQLLFYSVGIGQISSEVPQNLSASRPQDRQFILSSKKLLLSDSGFYLCAWSSTGKGQYFGPGTRLTVL.

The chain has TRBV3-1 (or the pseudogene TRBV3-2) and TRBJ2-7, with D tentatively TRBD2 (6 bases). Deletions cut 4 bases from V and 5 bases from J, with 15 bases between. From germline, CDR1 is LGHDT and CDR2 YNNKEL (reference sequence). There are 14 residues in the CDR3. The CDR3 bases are TGTGCCAGCAGCCCCTTGGAGGGGAACGACGAGCAGTACTTC. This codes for CASSPLEGNDEQYF.

The CDR3 spells CASRDRAGANVLTF. The DNA of the CDR3 is TGTGCCAGCAGGGACAGGGCTGGGGCCAACGTCCTGACTTTC. The V gene is TRBV7-9, the J gene TRBJ2-6; 8 nucleotides match TRBD1. V was clipped by 6 bases and J by 2 bases; unmatched bases: 0. The length of the CDR3 is 14 residues. CDR1 is SEHNR, CDR2 FQNEAQ, per germline (reference sequence). The full variable domain, its missing parts supplied by reference TRBV7-9 and TRBJ2-6, is DTGVSQNPRHKITKRGQNVTFRCDPISEHNRLYWYRQTLGQGPEFLTYFQNEAQLEKSRLLSDRFSAERPKGSFSTLEIQRTEQGDSAMYLCASRDRAGANVLTFGAGSRLTVL.

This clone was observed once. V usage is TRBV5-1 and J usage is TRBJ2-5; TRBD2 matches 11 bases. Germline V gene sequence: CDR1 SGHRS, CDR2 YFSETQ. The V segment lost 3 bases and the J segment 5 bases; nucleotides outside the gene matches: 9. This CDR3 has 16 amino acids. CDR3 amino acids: CASSSGLAVSRETQYF. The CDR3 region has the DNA TGCGCCAGCAGCTCGGGACTAGCGGTCTCAAGGGAGACCCAGTACTTC.

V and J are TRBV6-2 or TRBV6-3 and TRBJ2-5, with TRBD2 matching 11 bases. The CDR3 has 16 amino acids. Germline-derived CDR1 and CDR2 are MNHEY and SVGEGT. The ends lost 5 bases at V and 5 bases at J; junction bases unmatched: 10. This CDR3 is CASSRGTSGGIETQYF. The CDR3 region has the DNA TGTGCCAGCAGTAGGGGTACTAGCGGGGGAATCGAGACCCAGTACTTC.

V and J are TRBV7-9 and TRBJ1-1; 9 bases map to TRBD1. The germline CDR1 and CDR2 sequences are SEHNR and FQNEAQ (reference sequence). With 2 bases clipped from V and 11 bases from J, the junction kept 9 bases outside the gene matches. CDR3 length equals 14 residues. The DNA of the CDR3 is TGTGCCAGCAGCTTACCGGGACAGGGTATTAAGGCTTTCTTT. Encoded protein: CASSLPGQGIKAFF. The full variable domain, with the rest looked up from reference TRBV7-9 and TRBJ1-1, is DTGVSQNPRHKITKRGQNVTFRCDPISEHNRLYWYRQTLGQGPEFLTYFQNEAQLEKSRLLSDRFSAERPKGSFSTLEIQRTEQGDSAMYLCASSLPGQGIKAFFGQGTRLTVV.

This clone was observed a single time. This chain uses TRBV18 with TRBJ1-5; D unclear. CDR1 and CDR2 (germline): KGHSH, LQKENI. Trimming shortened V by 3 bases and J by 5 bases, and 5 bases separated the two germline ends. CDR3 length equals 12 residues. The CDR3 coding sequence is TGTGCCAGCTCACCCTCAGATCAGCCCCAGCATTTT. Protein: CASSPSDQPQHF. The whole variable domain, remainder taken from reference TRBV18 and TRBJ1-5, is NAGVMQNPRHLVRRRGQEARLRCSPMKGHSHVYWYRQLPEEGLKFMVYLQKENIIDESGMPKERFSAEFPKEGPSILRIQQVVRGDSAAYFCASSPSDQPQHFGDGTRLSIL.

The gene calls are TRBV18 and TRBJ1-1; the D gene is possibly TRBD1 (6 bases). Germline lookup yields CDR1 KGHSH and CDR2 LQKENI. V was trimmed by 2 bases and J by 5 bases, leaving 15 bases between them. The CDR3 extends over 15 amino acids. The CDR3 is CASSPTQGRGTEAFF. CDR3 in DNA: TGTGCCAGCTCACCAACACAGGGTAGGGGGACTGAAGCTTTCTTT.

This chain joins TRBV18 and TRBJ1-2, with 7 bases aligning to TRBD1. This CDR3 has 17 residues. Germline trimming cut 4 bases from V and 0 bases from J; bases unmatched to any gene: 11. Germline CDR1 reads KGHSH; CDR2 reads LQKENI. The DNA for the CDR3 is TGTGCCAGCTCACGCGCCACAGGGGCCCTAGCTAACTATGGCTACACCTTC. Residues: CASSRATGALANYGYTF.

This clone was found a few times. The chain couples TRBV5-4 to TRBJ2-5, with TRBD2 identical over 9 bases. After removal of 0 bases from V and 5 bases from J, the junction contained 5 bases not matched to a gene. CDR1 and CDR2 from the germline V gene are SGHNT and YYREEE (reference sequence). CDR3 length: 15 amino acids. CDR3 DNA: TGTGCCAGCAGCTTGGGTAGCGGGGGTTGGGAGACCCAGTACTTC. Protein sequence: CASSLGSGGWETQYF.

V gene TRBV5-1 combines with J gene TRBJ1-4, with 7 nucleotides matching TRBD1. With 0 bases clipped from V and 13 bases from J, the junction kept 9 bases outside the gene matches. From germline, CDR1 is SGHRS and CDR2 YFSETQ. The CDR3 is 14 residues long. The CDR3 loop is CASSLGQGGGGLFF. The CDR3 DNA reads TGCGCCAGCAGCTTGGGACAGGGAGGCGGTGGACTGTTTTTT.